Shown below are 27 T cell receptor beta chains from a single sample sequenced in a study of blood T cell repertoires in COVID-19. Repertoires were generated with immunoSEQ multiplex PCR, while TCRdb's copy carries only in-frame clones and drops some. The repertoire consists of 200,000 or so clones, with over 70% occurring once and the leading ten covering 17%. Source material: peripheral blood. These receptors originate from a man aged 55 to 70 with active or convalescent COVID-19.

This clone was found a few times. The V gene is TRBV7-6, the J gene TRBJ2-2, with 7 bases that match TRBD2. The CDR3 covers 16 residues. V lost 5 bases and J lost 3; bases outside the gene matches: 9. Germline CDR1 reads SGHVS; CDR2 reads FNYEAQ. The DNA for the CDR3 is TGTGCCAGCAGCCACGGGAGCGGGACCTACACCGGGGAGCTGTTTTTT. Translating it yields CASSHGSGTYTGELFF.

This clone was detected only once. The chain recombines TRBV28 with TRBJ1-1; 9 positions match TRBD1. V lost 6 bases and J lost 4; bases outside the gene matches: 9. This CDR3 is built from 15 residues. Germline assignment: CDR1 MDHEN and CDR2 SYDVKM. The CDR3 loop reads CASSPNRGRGTEAFF. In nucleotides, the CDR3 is TGTGCCAGCAGCCCTAACAGGGGGCGCGGCACTGAAGCTTTCTTT.

CDR3 sequence (DNA): TGTGCCAGCAGCCCAGATCAGGGGAGGGAGGTTTCACCCCTCCACTTT. It yields the protein CASSPDQGREVSPLHF. The chain employs TRBV7-2 and TRBJ1-6, with TRBD1 as a possible D gene (6 bases). The CDR3 spans 16 residues. Germline V gene data show CDR1 as SGHTA and CDR2 as FQGNSA. V lost 5 bases and J 9 bases, leaving 20 bases between the germline ends.

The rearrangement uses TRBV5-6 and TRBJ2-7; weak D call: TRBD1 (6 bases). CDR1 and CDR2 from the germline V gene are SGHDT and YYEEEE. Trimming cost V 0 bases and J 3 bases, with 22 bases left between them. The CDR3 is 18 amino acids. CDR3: CASSLGGSRSGAVYEQYF. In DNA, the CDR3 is TGTGCCAGCAGCTTGGGGGGGTCTAGGTCAGGGGCGGTCTACGAGCAGTACTTC.

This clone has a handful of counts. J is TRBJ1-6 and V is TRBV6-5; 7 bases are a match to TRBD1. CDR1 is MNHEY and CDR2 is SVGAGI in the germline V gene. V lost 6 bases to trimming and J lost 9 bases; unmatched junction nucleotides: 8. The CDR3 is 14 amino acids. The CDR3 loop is CASSLTGQPSPLHF. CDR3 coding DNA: TGTGCCAGCAGCCTCACGGGACAGCCTTCACCCCTCCACTTT.

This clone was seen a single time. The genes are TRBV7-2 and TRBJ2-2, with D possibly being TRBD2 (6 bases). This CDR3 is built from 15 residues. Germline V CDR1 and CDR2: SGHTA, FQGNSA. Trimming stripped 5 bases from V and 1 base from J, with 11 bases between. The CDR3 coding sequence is TGTGCCAGCAGCCCCAGGACTATGAACACCGGGGAGCTGTTTTTT. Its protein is CASSPRTMNTGELFF.

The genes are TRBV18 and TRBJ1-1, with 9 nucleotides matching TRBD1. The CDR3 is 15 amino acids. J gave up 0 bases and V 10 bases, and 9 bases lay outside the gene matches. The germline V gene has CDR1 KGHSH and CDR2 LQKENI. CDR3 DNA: TGTGCCACTACAACAGGGGGCGGGTTGAACACTGAAGCTTTCTTT. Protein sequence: CATTTGGGLNTEAFF.

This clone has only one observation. CDR3 loop: CASSLDGTGASPLHF. In DNA, the CDR3 is TGTGCCAGCAGCTTGGATGGGACAGGGGCTTCACCCCTCCACTTT. The V call is TRBV5-5, the J call TRBJ1-6; 10 bases line up with TRBD1. The ends lost 0 bases at V and 9 bases at J; junction bases unmatched: 3. The CDR3 covers 15 residues. The germline V gene encodes CDR1 SGHKS and CDR2 YYEKEE (reference sequence).

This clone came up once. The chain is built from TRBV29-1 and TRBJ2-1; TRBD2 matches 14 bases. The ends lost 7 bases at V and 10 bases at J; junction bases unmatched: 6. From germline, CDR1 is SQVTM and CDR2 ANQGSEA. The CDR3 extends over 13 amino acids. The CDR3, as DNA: TGCAGCGGGGGACTAGCGGGAGTCTGGGAGCAGTTCTTC. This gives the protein CSGGLAGVWEQFF.

The DNA for the CDR3 is TGTGCCAGCAGCTTAGGGACTAGCGGGAGCGACGAGCAGTACTTC. Translated, it gives CASSLGTSGSDEQYF. The genes are TRBV7-3 and TRBJ2-7, with TRBD2 matching over 14 bases. The CDR3 is 15 residues long. Germline V CDR1 and CDR2: SGHTA, FQGTGA. V was clipped by 2 bases and J by 5 bases; unmatched bases: 2.

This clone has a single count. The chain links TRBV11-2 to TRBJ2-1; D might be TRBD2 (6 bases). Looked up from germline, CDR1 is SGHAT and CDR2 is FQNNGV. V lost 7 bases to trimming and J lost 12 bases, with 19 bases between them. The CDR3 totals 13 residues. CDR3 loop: CASNPRGLTGQFF. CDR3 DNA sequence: TGTGCCAGCAACCCTCGCGGACTAACTGGGCAGTTCTTC.

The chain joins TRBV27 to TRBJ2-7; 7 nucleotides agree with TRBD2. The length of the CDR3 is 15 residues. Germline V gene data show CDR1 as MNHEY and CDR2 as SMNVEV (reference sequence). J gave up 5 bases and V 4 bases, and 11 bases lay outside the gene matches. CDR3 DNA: TGTGCCAGCAGTTCCGTGGGGGGGACCCGAGACGAGCAGTACTTC. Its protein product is CASSSVGGTRDEQYF.

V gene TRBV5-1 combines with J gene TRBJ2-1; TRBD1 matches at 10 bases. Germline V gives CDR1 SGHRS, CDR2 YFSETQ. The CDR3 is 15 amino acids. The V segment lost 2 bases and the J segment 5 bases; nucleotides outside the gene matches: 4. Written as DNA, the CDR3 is TGCGCCAGCAGCTTCGGGGACAGGGGTAACAATGAGCAGTTCTTC. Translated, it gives CASSFGDRGNNEQFF.

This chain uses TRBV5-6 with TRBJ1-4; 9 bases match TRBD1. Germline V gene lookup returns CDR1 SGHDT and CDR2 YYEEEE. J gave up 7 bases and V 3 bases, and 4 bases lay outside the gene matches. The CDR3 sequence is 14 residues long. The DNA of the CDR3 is TGTGCCAGCAGCTCGACAGGGGGGGCTGAAAAACTGTTTTTT. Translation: CASSSTGGAEKLFF. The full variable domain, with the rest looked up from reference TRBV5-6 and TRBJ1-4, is DAGVTQSPTHLIKTRGQQVTLRCSPKSGHDTVSWYQQALGQGPQFIFQYYEEEERQRGNFPDRFSGHQFPNYSSELNVNALLLGDSALYLCASSSTGGAEKLFFGSGTQLSVL.

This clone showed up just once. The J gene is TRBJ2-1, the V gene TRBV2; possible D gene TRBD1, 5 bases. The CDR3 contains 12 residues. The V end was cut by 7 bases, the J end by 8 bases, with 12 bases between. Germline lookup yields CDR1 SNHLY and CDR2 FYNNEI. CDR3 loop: CASKQGFDEQFF. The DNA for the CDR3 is TGTGCCAGCAAGCAGGGTTTTGATGAGCAGTTCTTC.

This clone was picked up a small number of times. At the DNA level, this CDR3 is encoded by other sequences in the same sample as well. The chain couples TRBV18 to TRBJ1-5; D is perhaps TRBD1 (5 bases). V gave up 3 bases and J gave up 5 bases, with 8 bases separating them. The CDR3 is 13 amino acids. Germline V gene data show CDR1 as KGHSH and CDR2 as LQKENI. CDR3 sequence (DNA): TGTGCCAGCTCACCGGGGCCGGATCAGCCCCAGCATTTT. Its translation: CASSPGPDQPQHF.

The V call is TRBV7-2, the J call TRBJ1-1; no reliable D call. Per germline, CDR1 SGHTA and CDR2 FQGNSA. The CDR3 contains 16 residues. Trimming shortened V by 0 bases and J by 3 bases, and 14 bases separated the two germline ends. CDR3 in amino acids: CASSLARRVEDTEAFF. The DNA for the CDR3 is TGTGCCAGCAGCTTAGCGCGCCGAGTGGAGGACACTGAAGCTTTCTTT.

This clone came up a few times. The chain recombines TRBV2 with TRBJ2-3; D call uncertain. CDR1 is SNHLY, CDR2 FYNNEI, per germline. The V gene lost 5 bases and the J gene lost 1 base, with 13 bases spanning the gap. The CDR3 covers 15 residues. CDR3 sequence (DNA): TGTGCCAGCAGTTATCCCCCGCCAGGCACAGATACGCAGTATTTT. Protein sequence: CASSYPPPGTDTQYF.

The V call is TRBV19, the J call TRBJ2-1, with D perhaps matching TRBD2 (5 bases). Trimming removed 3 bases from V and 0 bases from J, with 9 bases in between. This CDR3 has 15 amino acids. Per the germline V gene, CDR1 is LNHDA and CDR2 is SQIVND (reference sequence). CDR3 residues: CASSIPGSSYNEQFF. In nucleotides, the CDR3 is TGTGCCAGTAGTATCCCTGGGAGCTCCTACAATGAGCAGTTCTTC.

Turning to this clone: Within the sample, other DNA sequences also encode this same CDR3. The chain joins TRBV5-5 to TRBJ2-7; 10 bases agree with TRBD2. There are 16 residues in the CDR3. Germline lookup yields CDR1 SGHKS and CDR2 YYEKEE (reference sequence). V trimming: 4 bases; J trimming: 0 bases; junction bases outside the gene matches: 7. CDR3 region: CASSPRLAGSSYEQYF. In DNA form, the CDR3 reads TGTGCCAGCAGCCCCCGACTAGCGGGCAGCTCCTACGAGCAGTACTTC.

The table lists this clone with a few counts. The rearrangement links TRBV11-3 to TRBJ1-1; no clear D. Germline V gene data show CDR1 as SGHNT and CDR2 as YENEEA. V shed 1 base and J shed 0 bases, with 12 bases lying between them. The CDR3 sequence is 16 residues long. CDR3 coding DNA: TGTGCCAGCAGCTTAGGGAGCGTGACCATGAACACTGAAGCTTTCTTT. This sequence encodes CASSLGSVTMNTEAFF.

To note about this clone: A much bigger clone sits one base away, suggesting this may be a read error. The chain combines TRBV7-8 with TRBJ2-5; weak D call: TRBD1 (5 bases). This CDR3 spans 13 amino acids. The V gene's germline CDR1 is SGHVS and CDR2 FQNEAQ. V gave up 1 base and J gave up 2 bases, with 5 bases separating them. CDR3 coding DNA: TGTGCCAGCAGCTTAGGACAGCAAGAGACCCAGTACTTC. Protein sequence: CASSLGQQETQYF.

The CDR3 DNA is TGTGCCATCAGCGCGGGGGGCAGAATATACGAGCAGTACTTC. Its protein product is CAISAGGRIYEQYF. The J gene is TRBJ2-7, the V gene TRBV10-3; 8 nucleotides agree with TRBD2. The CDR3 totals 14 residues. Germline trimming cut 6 bases from V and 4 bases from J; bases unmatched to any gene: 8. Germline V gene sequence: CDR1 ENHRY, CDR2 SYGVKD.

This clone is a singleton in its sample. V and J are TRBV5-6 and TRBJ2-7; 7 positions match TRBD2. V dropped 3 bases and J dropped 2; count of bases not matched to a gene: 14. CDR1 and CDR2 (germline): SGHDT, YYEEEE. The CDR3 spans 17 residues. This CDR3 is CASSSIRASGPAYEQYF. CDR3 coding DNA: TGTGCCAGCAGCTCCATCCGGGCTAGCGGACCAGCCTACGAGCAGTACTTC. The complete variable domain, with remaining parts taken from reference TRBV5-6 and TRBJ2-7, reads DAGVTQSPTHLIKTRGQQVTLRCSPKSGHDTVSWYQQALGQGPQFIFQYYEEEERQRGNFPDRFSGHQFPNYSSELNVNALLLGDSALYLCASSSIRASGPAYEQYFGPGTRLTVT.

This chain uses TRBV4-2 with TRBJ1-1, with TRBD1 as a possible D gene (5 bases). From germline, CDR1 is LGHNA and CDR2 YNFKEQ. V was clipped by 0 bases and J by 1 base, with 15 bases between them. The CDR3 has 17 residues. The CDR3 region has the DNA TGTGCCAGCAGCCAAGAATCGGCAGGGCTCCGGAACACTGAAGCTTTCTTT. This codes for CASSQESAGLRNTEAFF.

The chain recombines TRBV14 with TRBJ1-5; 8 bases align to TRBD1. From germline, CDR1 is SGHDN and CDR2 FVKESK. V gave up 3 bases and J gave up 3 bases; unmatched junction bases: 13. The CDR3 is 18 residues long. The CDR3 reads CASSHPGQELSVNQPQHF. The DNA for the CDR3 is TGTGCCAGCAGCCACCCGGGACAGGAGCTCAGTGTCAATCAGCCCCAGCATTTT.

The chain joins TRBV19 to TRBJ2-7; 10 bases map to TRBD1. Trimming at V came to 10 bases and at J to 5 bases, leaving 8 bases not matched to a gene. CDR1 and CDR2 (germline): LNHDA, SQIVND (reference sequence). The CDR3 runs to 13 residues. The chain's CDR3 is CATSDRGLNEQYF. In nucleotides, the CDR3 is TGTGCCACTTCAGACAGGGGGCTTAACGAGCAGTACTTC.